These T cell receptor beta chains were read from a single sample in a study of neurological immune-mediated disorders. TCRdb used MiXCR to reprocess the 5' RACE reads, holding one entry per CDR3 protein. This sample has tens of thousands of distinct CDR3 sequences, with 15% to 20% found just once. Specimen: PBMCs. Every receptor here comes from a woman aged 40 to 50 in good health. The CDR3 runs from the conserved cysteine through the conserved F or W. D genes are given only for firm matches. The size field is filled for only some rows; it gives once, few, many or a size class.

size: few
J: TRBJ1-1
D: -
V: TRBV11-3
DNA: TGTGCCAGCAGCGCCGGGAGGAACACTGAAGCTTTCTTT
CDR3: CASSAGRNTEAFF

size: -
J: TRBJ2-1
D: -
V: TRBV3-1
DNA: TGTGCCAGCAGCCAAGATCGACAGTCACCCATCAATGAGCAGTTCTTC
CDR3: CASSQDRQSPINEQFF

size: many
J: TRBJ1-1
D: -
V: TRBV25-1
DNA: TGTGCCAGCAGTGAGGGCCTCGGTGAAGCTTTCTTT
CDR3: CASSEGLGEAFF

size: -
J: TRBJ1-6
D: -
V: TRBV11-3
DNA: TGTGCCAGCAGCTTAGATGTGCATTCACCCCTCCACTTT
CDR3: CASSLDVHSPLHF

size: -
J: TRBJ2-1
D: TRBD2
V: TRBV20-1
DNA: TGCAGTGGGGGGAGCGGGAGTGTACACAATGAGCAGTTCTTC
CDR3: CSGGSGSVHNEQFF

size: many
J: TRBJ2-3
D: -
V: TRBV12-3/TRBV12-4
DNA: TGTGCCAGCAGTTTCTTGGGCACAGGCACAGATACGCAGTATTTT
CDR3: CASSFLGTGTDTQYF

size: many
J: TRBJ2-3
D: -
V: TRBV9
DNA: TGTGCCAGCAGCGTAGGGGGAATCGACACAGATACGCAGTATTTT
CDR3: CASSVGGIDTDTQYF

size: many
J: TRBJ1-4
D: -
V: TRBV27
DNA: TGTGCCAGCAGTTTATACCAGGGGAGTGAAAAACTGTTTTTT
CDR3: CASSLYQGSEKLFF

size: many
J: TRBJ2-1
D: TRBD1
V: TRBV29-1
DNA: TGCAGCGTCAGGGGGCTGGGAAATGAGCAGTTCTTC
CDR3: CSVRGLGNEQFF

size: -
J: TRBJ2-3
D: TRBD2
V: TRBV2
DNA: TGTGCCAGCAAACGGCGGGGGGCCACAGATACGCAGTATTTT
CDR3: CASKRRGATDTQYF

size: few
J: TRBJ1-1
D: -
V: TRBV14
DNA: TGTGCCAGCAGCCAAGTACTGGGGGCGTCGGTTACTGAAGCTTTCTTT
CDR3: CASSQVLGASVTEAFF

size: many
J: TRBJ1-5
D: -
V: TRBV7-8
DNA: TGTGCCAGCAGCCCCACAGGTTTTAGTCAGCCCCAGCATTTT
CDR3: CASSPTGFSQPQHF

size: many
J: TRBJ2-6
D: -
V: TRBV20-1
DNA: TGCAGTGCTTCCTATGCCAGGGGCTCTGGGGCCAACGTCCTGACTTTC
CDR3: CSASYARGSGANVLTF

size: many
J: TRBJ2-3
D: -
V: TRBV7-3
DNA: TGTGCCAGCAGCTTATTAGGGGCCGGCACAGATACGCAGTATTTT
CDR3: CASSLLGAGTDTQYF

size: many
J: TRBJ2-2
D: -
V: TRBV28
DNA: TGTGCCAGCACCCCCGCCGGGGCTTTTAAGCGGTACACCGGGGAGCTGTTTTTT
CDR3: CASTPAGAFKRYTGELFF

size: many
J: TRBJ1-2
D: TRBD1
V: TRBV2
DNA: TGTGCCAGCTCAAACACGAGGACAGGGGGCGGAGGCTACACCTTC
CDR3: CASSNTRTGGGGYTF

size: -
J: TRBJ1-2
D: -
V: TRBV15
DNA: TGTGCCACCAGCAGAGGGCTAACGGGGGGCCAATATGGCTACACCTTC
CDR3: CATSRGLTGGQYGYTF

size: few
J: TRBJ1-1
D: -
V: TRBV30
DNA: TGTGCCTGGAGTGTTTCGGGGACGGAAGCTTTCTTT
CDR3: CAWSVSGTEAFF

size: -
J: TRBJ1-4
D: TRBD1
V: TRBV9
DNA: TGTGCCAGCAGCGTGGGACAGGGGGCGCGGGCGGGAGAAAAACTGTTTTTT
CDR3: CASSVGQGARAGEKLFF

size: many
J: TRBJ1-1
D: -
V: TRBV6-6
DNA: TGTGCCAGCACCTCCGCCGGGATCAGCCCAGAACCTTTCTTT
CDR3: CASTSAGISPEPFF

size: many
J: TRBJ2-5
D: -
V: TRBV7-2
DNA: TGTGCCAGCAGCCAACAAGGGGGGGGAGGGCAAGAGACCCAGTACTTC
CDR3: CASSQQGGGGQETQYF

size: many
J: TRBJ1-2
D: -
V: TRBV12-3/TRBV12-4
DNA: TGTGCCAGCAGTTCTTCCCGGGGCTACACCTTC
CDR3: CASSSSRGYTF